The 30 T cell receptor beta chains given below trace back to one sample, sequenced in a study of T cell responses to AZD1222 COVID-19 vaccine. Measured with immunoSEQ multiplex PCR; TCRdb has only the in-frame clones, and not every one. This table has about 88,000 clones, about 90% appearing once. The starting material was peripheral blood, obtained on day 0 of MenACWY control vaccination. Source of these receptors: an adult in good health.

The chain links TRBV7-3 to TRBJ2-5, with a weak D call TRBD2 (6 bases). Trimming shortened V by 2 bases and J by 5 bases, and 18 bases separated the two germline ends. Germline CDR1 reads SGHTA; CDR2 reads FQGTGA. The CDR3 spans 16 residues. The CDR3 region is CASSLGSGLGFETQYF. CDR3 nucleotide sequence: TGTGCCAGCAGCTTAGGCAGCGGGTTGGGGTTTGAGACCCAGTACTTC.

CDR3 coding DNA: TGTGCCAGCAGCTCAAGCACAGGGGGGCTCGAAAAACTGTTTTTT. This codes for CASSSSTGGLEKLFF. V is TRBV11-2 and J is TRBJ1-4; 8 nucleotides line up with TRBD1. V trimming: 4 bases; J trimming: 8 bases; junction bases outside the gene matches: 9. Germline CDR1 and CDR2: SGHAT and FQNNGV. The CDR3 consists of 15 residues.

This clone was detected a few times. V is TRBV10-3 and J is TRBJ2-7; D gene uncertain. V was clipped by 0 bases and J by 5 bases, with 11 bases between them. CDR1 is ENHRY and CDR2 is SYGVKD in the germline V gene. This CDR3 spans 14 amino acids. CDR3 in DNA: TGTGCCATCAGTGAGTCGATGAACCGAGACGAGCAGTACTTC. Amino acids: CAISESMNRDEQYF.

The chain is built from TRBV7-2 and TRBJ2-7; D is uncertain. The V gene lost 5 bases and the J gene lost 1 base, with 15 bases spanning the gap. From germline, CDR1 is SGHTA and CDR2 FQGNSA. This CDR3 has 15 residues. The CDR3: CASSLELLRSYEQYF. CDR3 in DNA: TGTGCCAGCAGCCTGGAACTACTACGGTCCTACGAGCAGTACTTC. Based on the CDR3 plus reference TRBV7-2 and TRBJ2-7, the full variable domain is GAGVSQSPSNKVTEKGKDVELRCDPISGHTALYWYRQSLGQGLEFLIYFQGNSAPDKSGLPSDRFSAERTGGSVSTLTIQRTQQEDSAVYLCASSLELLRSYEQYFGPGTRLTVT.

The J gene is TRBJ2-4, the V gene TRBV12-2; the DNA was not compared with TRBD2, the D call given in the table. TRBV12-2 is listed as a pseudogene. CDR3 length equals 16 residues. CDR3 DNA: TGTGCAAGTCGCTTACACCTAGCGGGGGGCCTTTGGATTCAGTACTTC. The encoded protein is CASRLHLAGGLWIQYF.

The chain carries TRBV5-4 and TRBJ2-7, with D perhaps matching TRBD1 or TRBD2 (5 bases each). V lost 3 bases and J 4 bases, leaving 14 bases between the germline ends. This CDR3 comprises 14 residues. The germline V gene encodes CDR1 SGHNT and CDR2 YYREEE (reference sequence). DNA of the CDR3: TGTGCCAGCAGCTCGGAACCGAGGGGTTACGAGCAGTACTTC. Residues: CASSSEPRGYEQYF.

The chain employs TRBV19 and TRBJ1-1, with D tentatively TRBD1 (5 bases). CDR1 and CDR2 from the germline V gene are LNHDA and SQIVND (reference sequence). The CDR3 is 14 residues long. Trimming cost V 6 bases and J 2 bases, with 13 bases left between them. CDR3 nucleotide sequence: TGTGCCAGTAGCCCTTCAGGGTCCAACACTGAAGCTTTCTTT. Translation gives CASSPSGSNTEAFF.

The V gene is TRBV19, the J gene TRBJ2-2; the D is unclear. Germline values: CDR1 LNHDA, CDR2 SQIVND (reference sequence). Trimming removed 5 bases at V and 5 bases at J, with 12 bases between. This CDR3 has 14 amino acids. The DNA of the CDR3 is TGTGCCAGTAGTTTCCCGGTCCGTACCGGGGAGCTGTTTTTT. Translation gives CASSFPVRTGELFF.

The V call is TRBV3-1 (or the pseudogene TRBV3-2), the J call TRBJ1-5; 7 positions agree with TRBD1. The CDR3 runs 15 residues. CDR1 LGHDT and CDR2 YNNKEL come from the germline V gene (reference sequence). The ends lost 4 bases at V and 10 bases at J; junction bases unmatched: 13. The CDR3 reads CASSPRQGLTSPQHF. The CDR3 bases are TGTGCCAGCAGCCCTCGACAGGGTCTGACATCTCCCCAGCATTTT.

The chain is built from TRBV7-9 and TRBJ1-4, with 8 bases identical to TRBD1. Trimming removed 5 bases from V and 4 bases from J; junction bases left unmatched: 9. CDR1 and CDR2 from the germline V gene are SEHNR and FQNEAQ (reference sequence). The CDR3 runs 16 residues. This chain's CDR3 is CASSAPPGQVNEKLFF. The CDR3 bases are TGTGCCAGCAGCGCCCCTCCGGGACAGGTTAATGAAAAACTGTTTTTT.

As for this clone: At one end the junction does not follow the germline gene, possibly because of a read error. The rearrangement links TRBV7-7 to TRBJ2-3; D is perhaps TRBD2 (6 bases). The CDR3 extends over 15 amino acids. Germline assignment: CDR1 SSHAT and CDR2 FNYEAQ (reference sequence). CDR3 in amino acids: CASSQRASGTDTQYF. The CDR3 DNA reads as TGTGCTAGCAGCCAAAGAGCGAGCGGGACAGATACGCAGTATTTT.

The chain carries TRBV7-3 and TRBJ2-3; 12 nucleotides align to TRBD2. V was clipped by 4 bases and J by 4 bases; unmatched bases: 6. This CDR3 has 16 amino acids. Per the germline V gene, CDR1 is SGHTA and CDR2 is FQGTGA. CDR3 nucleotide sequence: TGTGCCAGCAGCTCGACTAGCGGGAGTTCATCAGATACGCAGTATTTT. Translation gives CASSSTSGSSSDTQYF.

In DNA form, the CDR3 reads TGTGCCAGCAGCGTAGATGGAGGCAGGAGAGTAGAGACCCAGTACTTC. This codes for CASSVDGGRRVETQYF. V is TRBV9 and J is TRBJ2-5, with D possibly matching TRBD2 (5 bases). CDR1 is SGDLS and CDR2 is YYNGEE in the germline V gene. CDR3 length equals 16 residues. Trimming stripped 0 bases from V and 4 bases from J, with 16 bases between.

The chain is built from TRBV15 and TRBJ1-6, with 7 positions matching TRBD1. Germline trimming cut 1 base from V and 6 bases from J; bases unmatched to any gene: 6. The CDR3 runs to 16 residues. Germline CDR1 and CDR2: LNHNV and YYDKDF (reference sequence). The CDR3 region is CATSRGVGTVNSPLHF. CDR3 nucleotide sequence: TGTGCCACCAGCAGAGGGGTCGGGACAGTTAATTCACCCCTCCACTTT. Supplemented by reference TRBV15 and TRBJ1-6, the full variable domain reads DAMVIQNPRYQVTQFGKPVTLSCSQTLNHNVMYWYQQKSSQAPKLLFHYYDKDFNNEADTPDNFQSRRPNTSFCFLDIRSPGLGDTAMYLCATSRGVGTVNSPLHFGNGTRLTVT.

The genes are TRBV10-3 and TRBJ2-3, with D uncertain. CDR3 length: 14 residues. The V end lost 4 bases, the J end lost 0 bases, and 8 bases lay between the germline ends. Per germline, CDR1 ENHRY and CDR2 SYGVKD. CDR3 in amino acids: CAISGLGSTDTQYF. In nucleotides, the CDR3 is TGTGCCATCAGTGGATTGGGGAGCACAGATACGCAGTATTTT.

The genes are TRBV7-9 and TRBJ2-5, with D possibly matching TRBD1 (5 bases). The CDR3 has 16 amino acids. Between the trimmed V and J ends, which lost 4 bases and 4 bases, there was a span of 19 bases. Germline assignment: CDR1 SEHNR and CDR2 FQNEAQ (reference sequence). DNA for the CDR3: TGTGCCAGCAGCTATATTATCGAGCAGGGTTTAGAGACCCAGTACTTC. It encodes CASSYIIEQGLETQYF.

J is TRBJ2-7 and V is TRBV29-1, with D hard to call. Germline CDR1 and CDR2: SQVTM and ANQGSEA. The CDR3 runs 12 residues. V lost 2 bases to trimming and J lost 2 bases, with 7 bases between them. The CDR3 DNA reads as TGCAGCGTTGAATCGTTCACCTACGAGCAGTACTTC. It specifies CSVESFTYEQYF.

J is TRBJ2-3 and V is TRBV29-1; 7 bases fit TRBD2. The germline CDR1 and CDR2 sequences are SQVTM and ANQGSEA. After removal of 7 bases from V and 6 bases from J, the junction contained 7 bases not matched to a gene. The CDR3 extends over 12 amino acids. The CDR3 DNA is TGCAGCGCCAGGGAGGGGCCGGATACGCAGTATTTT. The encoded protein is CSAREGPDTQYF.

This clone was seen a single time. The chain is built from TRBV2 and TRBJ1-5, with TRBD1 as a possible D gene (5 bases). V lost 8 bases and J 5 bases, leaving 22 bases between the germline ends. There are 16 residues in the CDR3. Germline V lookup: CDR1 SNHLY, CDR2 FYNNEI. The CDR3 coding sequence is TGTGCCAGCGCACGAGAGATGGGGCAGGGAGATCAGCCCCAGCATTTT. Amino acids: CASAREMGQGDQPQHF. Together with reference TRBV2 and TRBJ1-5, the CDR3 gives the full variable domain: EPEVTQTPSHQVTQMGQEVILRCVPISNHLYFYWYRQILGQKVEFLVSFYNNEISEKSEIFDDQFSVERPDGSNFTLKIRSTKLEDSAMYFCASAREMGQGDQPQHFGDGTRLSIL.

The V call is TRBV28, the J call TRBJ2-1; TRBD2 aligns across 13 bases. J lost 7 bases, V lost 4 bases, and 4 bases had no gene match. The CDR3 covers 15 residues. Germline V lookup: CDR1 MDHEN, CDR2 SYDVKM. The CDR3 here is CASSSGLAGRNEQFF. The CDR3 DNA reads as TGTGCCAGCAGTTCGGGACTAGCGGGGAGGAATGAGCAGTTCTTC.

CDR3 DNA sequence: TGTGCCAGCAGCTTTTCGTTAGGACAGGTTAATCAGCCCCAGCATTTT. Its protein product is CASSFSLGQVNQPQHF. The chain carries TRBV7-8 and TRBJ1-5, with TRBD1 matching over 7 bases. Unmatched junction bases numbered 9, after V lost 3 bases and J lost 4 bases. The CDR3 loop spans 16 amino acids. Germline V CDR1 and CDR2: SGHVS, FQNEAQ.

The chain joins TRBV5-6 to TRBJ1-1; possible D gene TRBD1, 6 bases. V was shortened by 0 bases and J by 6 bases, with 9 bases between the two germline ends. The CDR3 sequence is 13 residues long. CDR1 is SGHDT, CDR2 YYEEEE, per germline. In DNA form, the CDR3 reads TGTGCCAGCAGCTTGGGCAGGGGCCCTGAAGCTTTCTTT. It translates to CASSLGRGPEAFF.

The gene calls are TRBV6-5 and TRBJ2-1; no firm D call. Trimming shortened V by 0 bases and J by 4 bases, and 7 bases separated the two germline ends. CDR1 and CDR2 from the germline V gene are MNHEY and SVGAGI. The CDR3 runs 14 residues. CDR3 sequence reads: CASSYSGRYNEQFF. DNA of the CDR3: TGTGCCAGCAGTTACTCTGGCCGTTACAATGAGCAGTTCTTC.

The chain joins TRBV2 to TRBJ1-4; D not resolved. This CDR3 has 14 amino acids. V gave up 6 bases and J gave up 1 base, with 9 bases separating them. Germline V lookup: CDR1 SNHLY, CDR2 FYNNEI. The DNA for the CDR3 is TGTGCCAGCAGAACTCAGGAAACTAATGAAAAACTGTTTTTT. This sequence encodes CASRTQETNEKLFF.

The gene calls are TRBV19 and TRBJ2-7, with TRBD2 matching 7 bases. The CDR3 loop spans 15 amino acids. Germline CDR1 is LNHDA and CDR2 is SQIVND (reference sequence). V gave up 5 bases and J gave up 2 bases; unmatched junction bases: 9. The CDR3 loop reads CASSPGAGETYEQYF. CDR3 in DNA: TGTGCCAGTAGTCCTGGGGCGGGAGAAACCTACGAGCAGTACTTC.

CDR3 DNA sequence: TGTGCCAGCAGTTTGAAGGGATCGCCCCAGCATTTT. Translating it yields CASSLKGSPQHF. This rearrangement joins TRBV12-3 or TRBV12-4 to TRBJ1-5; D unresolved. The CDR3 contains 12 residues. V shed 3 bases and J shed 9 bases, with 9 bases lying between them.

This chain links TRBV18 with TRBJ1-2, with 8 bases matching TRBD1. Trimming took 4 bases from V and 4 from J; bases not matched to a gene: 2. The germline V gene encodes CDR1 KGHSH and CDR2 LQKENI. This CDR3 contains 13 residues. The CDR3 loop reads CASSLQGGYGYTF. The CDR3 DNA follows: TGTGCCAGCTCACTACAGGGGGGCTATGGCTACACCTTC.

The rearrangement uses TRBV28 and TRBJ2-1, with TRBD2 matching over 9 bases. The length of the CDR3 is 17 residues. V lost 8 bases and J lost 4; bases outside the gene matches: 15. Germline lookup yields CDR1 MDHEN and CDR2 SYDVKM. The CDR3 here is CASLPLQLAGNYNEQFF. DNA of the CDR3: TGTGCCAGCCTACCCCTCCAACTAGCGGGTAATTACAATGAGCAGTTCTTC. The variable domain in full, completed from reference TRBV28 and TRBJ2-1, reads DVKVTQSSRYLVKRTGEKVFLECVQDMDHENMFWYRQDPGLGLRLIYFSYDVKMKEKGDIPEGYSVSREKKERFSLILESASTNQTSMYLCASLPLQLAGNYNEQFFGPGTRLTVL.

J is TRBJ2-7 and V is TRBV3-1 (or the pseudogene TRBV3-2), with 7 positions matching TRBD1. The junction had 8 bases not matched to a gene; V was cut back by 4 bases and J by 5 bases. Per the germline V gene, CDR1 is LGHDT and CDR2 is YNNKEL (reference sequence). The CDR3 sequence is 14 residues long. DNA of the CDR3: TGTGCCAGCAGCCCTGGGACAGCCTTCAACGAGCAGTACTTC. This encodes CASSPGTAFNEQYF.

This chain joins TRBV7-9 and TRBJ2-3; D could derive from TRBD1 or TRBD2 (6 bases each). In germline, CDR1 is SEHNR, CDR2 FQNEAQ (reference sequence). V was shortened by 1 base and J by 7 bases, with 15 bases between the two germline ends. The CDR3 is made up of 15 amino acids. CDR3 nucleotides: TGTGCCAGCAGCTTAGTGAGGGGGGCCTCGAATACGCAGTATTTT. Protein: CASSLVRGASNTQYF.